This TCR beta chain originates from a study of blood T cell repertoires in COVID-19. As for the study in general: Researchers got acute and convalescent COVID-19 samples from the United States, Italy and Spain.

Authors' analysis steps: Estimated nucleated cell counts came from reference gene primer amplification. Profiling relied on immunoSEQ multiplex PCR, and the TCRdb table lists in-frame clones only, not all of them. V, J and clone size were drawn from that table, and D and trimming were deduced from the DNA. The sample holds some 320,000 clones, roughly 90% seen once. The CDR3 extends over 15 amino acids. CDR1 SQVTM and CDR2 ANQGSEA come from the germline V gene. V lost 4 bases to trimming and J lost 7 bases, with 20 bases between them. Within 2 weeks before study entry, exposed participants met a COVID-19 case.

The chain carries TRBV29-1 and TRBJ1-3; D is uncertain. This sequence originates from a woman between 45 and 65 years old who had been exposed to COVID-19. The sample comprised PBMCs or T cells enriched from blood (not recorded which). The CDR3 loop is CSVAPRPGRWNTIYF. In nucleotides, the CDR3 is TGCAGCGTTGCCCCTCGCCCGGGGAGGTGGAACACCATATATTTT. Using reference TRBV29-1 and TRBJ1-3 for the parts outside the CDR3, the full variable domain is SAVISQKPSRDICQRGTSLTIQCQVDSQVTMMFWYRQQPGQSLTLIATANQGSEATYESGFVIDKFPISRPNLTFSTLTVSNMSPEDSSIYLCSVAPRPGRWNTIYFGEGSWLTVV.